These 30 T cell receptor beta chains originate from one sample sequenced in a study of blood T cell repertoires in COVID-19. The repertoire was sequenced with immunoSEQ multiplex PCR; TCRdb's copy has only in-frame clones and lacks some. In the table there are roughly 200,000 clones, about 91% of which are singletons. Sequences were obtained from PBMCs or T cells enriched from blood (not recorded which). Receptor source: a woman aged 40 to 49 with acute COVID-19.

The gene calls are TRBV5-1 and TRBJ2-1; D possibly corresponds to TRBD2 (6 bases). CDR1 is SGHRS, CDR2 YFSETQ, per germline. Between the trimmed V and J ends, which lost 3 bases and 5 bases, there was a span of 12 bases. This CDR3 has 14 residues. The CDR3 DNA reads as TGCGCCAGCAGCTCGAAAGGAGGGGACAATGAGCAGTTCTTC. Amino acids: CASSSKGGDNEQFF.

The chain links TRBV21-1 to TRBJ1-5; the D call TRBD1 from the table was never checked on the DNA. TRBV21-1 is a pseudogene locus. CDR3 length: 19 amino acids. CDR3 coding DNA: TGTGCCAGCAGCAAAGTCAGGGACAGGAGCTTTTATAGCAATCAGCCCCAGCATTTT. It yields the protein CASSKVRDRSFYSNQPQHF.

The V call is TRBV7-8, the J call TRBJ2-7; TRBD2 aligns across 14 bases. This CDR3 has 16 amino acids. Germline CDR1 SGHVS, CDR2 FQNEAQ. With 5 bases clipped from V and 6 bases from J, the junction kept 9 bases outside the gene matches. The CDR3 DNA is TGTGCCAGCAGCCTGATGACTAGCGGGGGGGCTGGCGAGCAGTACTTC. Its protein product is CASSLMTSGGAGEQYF.

This sequence joins TRBV27 and TRBJ1-6; D possibly corresponds to TRBD1 (5 bases). The CDR3 length is 18 residues. V dropped 5 bases and J dropped 0 bases, with 17 bases sitting between them. Germline V CDR1 and CDR2: MNHEY, SMNVEV (reference sequence). The CDR3 nucleotides read TGTGCCAGCAGTCTCCAGGCAGGGCTAAGCTCCTATAATTCACCCCTCCACTTT. It yields the protein CASSLQAGLSSYNSPLHF.

The chain uses TRBV6-5 and TRBJ2-3, with no clear D. CDR3 length equals 11 residues. From germline, CDR1 is MNHEY and CDR2 SVGAGI. CDR3 bases: TGTGCTACCCAACGCGTAGATACGCAGTATTTT. Its protein is CATQRVDTQYF.

The chain recombines TRBV5-8 with TRBJ2-2; 9 nucleotides align to TRBD1. Germline trimming cut 4 bases from V and 7 bases from J; bases unmatched to any gene: 11. The CDR3 loop spans 16 amino acids. Germline loops: CDR1 SGHTS, CDR2 YDEGEE. CDR3 sequence: CASSPGWGQGYGELFF. CDR3 bases: TGTGCCAGCAGCCCGGGCTGGGGACAGGGTTACGGGGAGCTGTTTTTT.

In this sample, this clone turned up once. V gene TRBV5-1 combines with J gene TRBJ1-6; 11 nucleotides match TRBD1. From germline, CDR1 is SGHRS and CDR2 YFSETQ. The trim removed 1 base at V and 9 bases at J, leaving 3 bases unmatched. This CDR3 contains 15 residues. CDR3 coding DNA: TGCGCCAGCAGCTTGACGGACAGGGGGCTTTCACCCCTCCACTTT. It encodes CASSLTDRGLSPLHF.

This chain uses TRBV4-2 with TRBJ1-1; D gene uncertain. V lost 3 bases, J lost 3 bases, and 8 bases lay in between. Germline CDR1 LGHNA, CDR2 YNFKEQ. The CDR3 has 13 amino acids. Here the CDR3 reads CASSQPSDTEAFF. CDR3 in DNA: TGTGCCAGCAGCCAGCCTTCGGACACTGAAGCTTTCTTT.

This chain joins TRBV19 and TRBJ2-5; D may be TRBD2 (7 bases). The V gene's germline CDR1 is LNHDA and CDR2 SQIVND (reference sequence). V gave up 6 bases and J gave up 5 bases, with 10 bases separating them. CDR3 length: 12 amino acids. DNA of the CDR3: TGTGCCAGTAGGGGGGGGCAGGAGACCCAGTACTTC. It yields the protein CASRGGQETQYF.

V gene TRBV28 combines with J gene TRBJ1-3; 7 bases are a match to TRBD1. Germline trimming cut 6 bases from V and 5 bases from J; bases unmatched to any gene: 10. Germline lookup yields CDR1 MDHEN and CDR2 SYDVKM. There are 15 residues in the CDR3. The CDR3 DNA reads as TGTGCCAGCAGCTCAGCCGGGACAGCTAGAAACACCATATATTTT. It codes for CASSSAGTARNTIYF.

This chain uses TRBV18 with TRBJ2-7, with TRBD2 matching 10 bases. CDR1 and CDR2 from the germline V gene are KGHSH and LQKENI. The J segment lost 6 bases and the V segment lost 6 bases, leaving 8 bases of the junction unmatched. The CDR3 contains 14 residues. CDR3 coding DNA: TGTGCCAGCTCCCCCGGGACTAGCGCTTTCGAGCAGTACTTC. Translating it yields CASSPGTSAFEQYF.

The chain carries TRBV6-6 and TRBJ1-1, with D unclear. V was trimmed by 7 bases and J by 8 bases, leaving 11 bases between them. In germline, CDR1 is MNHNY, CDR2 SVGAGI (reference sequence). The CDR3 length is 11 residues. For the CDR3, the DNA is TGTGCCAGCATTATCCGAGGAGAAGCTTTCTTT. Amino acids: CASIIRGEAFF.

The chain employs TRBV5-4 and TRBJ1-3; TRBD1 agrees at 9 bases. The CDR3 covers 16 residues. Per germline, CDR1 SGHNT and CDR2 YYREEE (reference sequence). V gave up 4 bases and J gave up 2 bases; unmatched junction bases: 7. CDR3 sequence reads: CASSPGQGRAGNTIYF. For the CDR3, the DNA is TGTGCCAGCAGCCCGGGACAGGGAAGGGCTGGAAACACCATATATTTT.

CDR3 in amino acids: CASSITGTGKRNEQFF. As DNA, the CDR3 is TGCGCCAGCAGCATAACCGGGACAGGGAAGAGGAATGAGCAGTTCTTC. The genes are TRBV4-1 and TRBJ2-1, with 9 positions matching TRBD1. Per the germline V gene, CDR1 is MGHRA and CDR2 is YSYEKL. CDR3 length: 16 residues. Trimming at V came to 5 bases and at J to 7 bases, leaving 12 bases not matched to a gene.

The J gene is TRBJ1-6, the V gene TRBV11-2; D not resolved. The ends were cut back, 5 bases at V and 4 bases at J, with 12 bases in the middle. CDR1 is SGHAT, CDR2 FQNNGV, per germline. The CDR3 extends over 15 amino acids. The CDR3 nucleotides are TGTGCCAGCAGCCCGGCGGGCCAATATAATTCACCCCTCCACTTT. Protein sequence: CASSPAGQYNSPLHF.

This clone was observed a handful of times. The genes are TRBV19 and TRBJ2-1; 7 positions agree with TRBD2. The V gene's germline CDR1 is LNHDA and CDR2 SQIVND (reference sequence). After removal of 5 bases from V and 7 bases from J, the junction contained 11 bases not matched to a gene. The CDR3 sequence is 15 residues long. In DNA, the CDR3 is TGTGCCAGTAGTGGGTCTAGCGGATGGGGTAATGAGCAGTTCTTC. Amino acids: CASSGSSGWGNEQFF.

The gene calls are TRBV5-1 and TRBJ2-2; 9 bases agree with TRBD1. The CDR3 totals 16 residues. Trimming cost V 0 bases and J 4 bases; bases outside gene matches: 4. Looked up from germline, CDR1 is SGHRS and CDR2 is YFSETQ. CDR3 coding DNA: TGCGCCAGCAGCTTGGATGGGGACAGGGCCACCGGGGAGCTGTTTTTT. This codes for CASSLDGDRATGELFF. Combining the CDR3 with reference TRBV5-1 and TRBJ2-2 gives the whole variable domain KAGVTQTPRYLIKTRGQQVTLSCSPISGHRSVSWYQQTPGQGLQFLFEYFSETQRNKGNFPGRFSGRQFSNSRSEMNVSTLELGDSALYLCASSLDGDRATGELFFGEGSRLTVL.

The chain joins TRBV28 to TRBJ1-5; D unresolved. Trimming left V 3 bases short and J 2 bases short, with 11 bases between. CDR1 and CDR2 (germline): MDHEN, SYDVKM. The length of the CDR3 is 15 residues. The CDR3 spells CASSLSSLGNQPQHF. CDR3 nucleotides: TGTGCCAGCAGTTTGTCGTCCCTAGGCAATCAGCCCCAGCATTTT.

The J gene is TRBJ2-7, the V gene TRBV28, with TRBD2 matching over 7 bases. Per germline, CDR1 MDHEN and CDR2 SYDVKM. With V trimmed by 1 base and J by 2 bases, 8 bases remained unmatched. CDR3 length: 16 amino acids. The CDR3, as DNA: TGTGCCAGCAGTTTATTCGCGTCAGGGAGGGCCTACGAGCAGTACTTC. Amino acids: CASSLFASGRAYEQYF.

This clone was counted only a few times. The chain recombines TRBV30 with TRBJ1-6; perhaps TRBD1 as D (6 bases). The V gene's germline CDR1 is GTSNPN and CDR2 SVGIG (reference sequence). The CDR3 contains 15 residues. V lost 6 bases to trimming and J lost 9 bases, with 21 bases between them. The chain's CDR3 is CACPPDQGRSSPLHF. The CDR3 DNA sequence: TGTGCCTGCCCGCCCGACCAGGGGAGAAGTTCACCCCTCCACTTT. Full variable domain (rest looked up from reference TRBV30 and TRBJ1-6): SQTIHQWPATLVQPVGSPLSLECTVEGTSNPNLYWYRQAAGRGLQLLFYSVGIGQISSEVPQNLSASRPQDRQFILSSKKLLLSDSGFYLCACPPDQGRSSPLHFGNGTRLTVT.

V gene TRBV29-1 combines with J gene TRBJ1-2; 8 positions match TRBD1. V dropped 1 base and J dropped 4; count of bases not matched to a gene: 14. CDR1 SQVTM and CDR2 ANQGSEA come from the germline V gene. The CDR3 runs to 17 residues. CDR3 amino acids: CSVEVGQGARSGYGYTF. CDR3 coding DNA: TGCAGCGTTGAAGTTGGCCAGGGGGCGCGATCCGGCTATGGCTACACCTTC.

J is TRBJ2-7 and V is TRBV7-6, with 10 bases fitting TRBD1. CDR1 and CDR2 (germline): SGHVS, FNYEAQ. Trimming cost V 5 bases and J 6 bases; bases outside gene matches: 4. The CDR3 runs to 13 residues. CDR3 protein: CASSRDRGGEQYF. CDR3 coding DNA: TGTGCCAGCAGCCGGGACAGGGGAGGCGAGCAGTACTTC.

The chain combines TRBV7-9 with TRBJ2-3; 12 nucleotides match TRBD2. The CDR3 consists of 15 residues. Trimming removed 5 bases from V and 5 bases from J; junction bases left unmatched: 5. Per germline, CDR1 SEHNR and CDR2 FQNEAQ (reference sequence). CDR3 sequence (DNA): TGTGCCAGCAGCCCTAGCGGGGGGGCGAGAGATACGCAGTATTTT. This codes for CASSPSGGARDTQYF.

The chain carries TRBV4-3 and TRBJ2-1; TRBD2 might be the D (6 bases). Per the germline V gene, CDR1 is LGHNA and CDR2 is YSLEER. V lost 0 bases and J lost 1, with 13 bases in between. The CDR3 totals 17 residues. CDR3 residues: CASSQDPASESYNEQFF. As DNA, the CDR3 is TGCGCCAGCAGCCAAGATCCGGCTAGCGAGTCCTACAATGAGCAGTTCTTC.

The genes are TRBV20-1 and TRBJ2-7; a weak D match, TRBD1 (5 bases). Germline CDR1 and CDR2: DFQATT and SNEGSKA (reference sequence). The ends were cut back, 3 bases at V and 1 base at J, with 10 bases in the middle. The CDR3 contains 13 residues. The CDR3 DNA follows: TGCAGTGCTAGTGTTGACAGATCCTACGAGCAGTACTTC. It codes for CSASVDRSYEQYF.

The V call is TRBV3-1 (or the pseudogene TRBV3-2), the J call TRBJ1-1; D ambiguous. V was shortened by 5 bases and J by 7 bases, with 11 bases between the two germline ends. The CDR3 contains 12 residues. Germline values: CDR1 LGHDT, CDR2 YNNKEL (reference sequence). As DNA, the CDR3 is TGTGCCAGCAGCACTTCGAAAAGTGAAGCTTTCTTT. Amino acid sequence: CASSTSKSEAFF.

This clone was detected a few times. The chain has TRBV7-2 and TRBJ2-7, with TRBD2 as a possible D gene (5 bases). CDR3 size: 15 residues. V was cut by 6 bases and J by 2 bases, with 17 bases left in between. Germline-derived CDR1 and CDR2 are SGHTA and FQGNSA. The CDR3 loop reads CASRAPGSPTYEQYF. The CDR3 DNA follows: TGTGCCAGCAGGGCCCCGGGGAGTCCAACCTACGAGCAGTACTTC.

The CDR3 nucleotides are TGTGCCAGCCGACCACCGGGACTAGCGGGAGATGGGGATACGCAGTATTTT. Translation gives CASRPPGLAGDGDTQYF. This rearrangement joins TRBV21-1 to TRBJ2-3; the tabulated D call, TRBD2, remains unverified against the DNA. TRBV21-1 is a listed pseudogene. This CDR3 is built from 17 residues.

The DNA for the CDR3 is TGCGCCAGCAGCCATGAACCGGGACTGTACGAGCAGTACTTC. Its translation is CASSHEPGLYEQYF. The chain uses TRBV4-1 and TRBJ2-7; perhaps TRBD2 as D (6 bases). Germline V lookup: CDR1 MGHRA, CDR2 YSYEKL. The CDR3 sequence is 14 residues long. With 3 bases removed from V and 4 bases from J, the gap between germline ends came to 13 bases.

This clone was counted between two and nine times. CDR3 sequence (DNA): TGTGCCAGCAGCTCCCACAGGGGGTTGTACGAGCAGTACTTC. As protein: CASSSHRGLYEQYF. The rearrangement links TRBV7-2 to TRBJ2-7, with 8 positions matching TRBD1. The CDR3 has 14 residues. The germline V gene has CDR1 SGHTA and CDR2 FQGNSA. V lost 4 bases, J lost 4 bases, and 6 bases stayed unmatched. Full variable domain (rest looked up from reference TRBV7-2 and TRBJ2-7): GAGVSQSPSNKVTEKGKDVELRCDPISGHTALYWYRQSLGQGLEFLIYFQGNSAPDKSGLPSDRFSAERTGGSVSTLTIQRTQQEDSAVYLCASSSHRGLYEQYFGPGTRLTVT.